The T cell receptor beta chain described here comes from a study of cytomegalovirus exposure and HLA in healthy donors. Amplification used 60 Vbeta primers and 13 Jbeta primers. Sequencing used immunoSEQ multiplex PCR; TCRdb keeps in-frame clones, though not all of them. The sample holds around 150,000 clones, about 74% seen once. V shed 6 bases, J shed 1 base, and the junction held 18 bases outside the gene matches. The germline V gene has CDR1 SGHTA and CDR2 FQGNSA. This CDR3 has 18 amino acids. The chain is built from TRBV7-2 and TRBJ2-7; TRBD1 aligns across 7 bases. This TCR was recovered from a male donor in good health and CMV-seronegative. Material for sequencing was PBMCs. For the CDR3, the DNA is TGTGCCAGCAGGCGATTAACCGGGACAGCCGAAAAATCCTACGAGCAGTACTTC. This encodes CASRRLTGTAEKSYEQYF.